These 18 T cell receptor beta chains came from one sample sequenced in a study of T-cell reconstitution after alpha-beta-depleted transplantation in children. Preparation of the TCRbeta library involved a method that used unique molecular identifiers. TCRdb recomputed calls from the PCR reads with MiXCR, one row per CDR3 protein. This repertoire shows 200,000 to 250,000 distinct CDR3 sequences, 8% to 9.5% found once; its top ten account for around 6%. Material: PBMCs from the stem cell graft donor, obtained from the stem cell graft. Every receptor here comes from a human donor who donated a stem cell graft to a child with acute lymphoblastic leukemia.

V usage is TRBV6-2 or TRBV6-3 and J usage is TRBJ1-5, with 8 bases that match TRBD1. The CDR3 loop spans 14 amino acids. The junction had 4 bases not matched to a gene; V was cut back by 7 bases and J by 2 bases. Looked up from germline, CDR1 is MNHEY and CDR2 is SVGEGT. The chain's CDR3 is CASIDRGGNQPQHF. DNA for the CDR3: TGTGCCAGCATCGACAGGGGAGGCAATCAGCCCCAGCATTTT.

The chain has TRBV12-3 or TRBV12-4 and TRBJ1-3, with 9 bases identical to TRBD1. The V gene end was trimmed by 9 bases and the J gene end by 8 bases; junction bases not matched to a gene: 8. This CDR3 has 13 amino acids. In nucleotides, the CDR3 is TGTGCCAGTGTGGACAGGGGTAGAGACACCATATATTTT. This codes for CASVDRGRDTIYF.

This clonotype has a count of ten or more. CDR3 coding DNA: TGTGCCAGCAGTGAAACTAGCCCAGGCACCGGGGAGCTGTTTTTT. Its protein is CASSETSPGTGELFF. The chain carries TRBV2 and TRBJ2-2; D is perhaps TRBD2 (6 bases). This CDR3 is built from 15 residues. The germline V gene has CDR1 SNHLY and CDR2 FYNNEI. The V end was cut by 2 bases, the J end by 4 bases, with 11 bases between.

This clonotype occurred a few times. This chain uses TRBV5-5 with TRBJ1-1, with unresolved D. Germline V CDR1 and CDR2: SGHKS, YYEKEE (reference sequence). Between the trimmed V and J ends, which lost 1 base and 0 bases, there was a span of 10 bases. This CDR3 region has 15 residues. The DNA of the CDR3 is TGTGCCAGCAGCTTGATGAGGGATATGAACACTGAAGCTTTCTTT. Amino acids: CASSLMRDMNTEAFF.

This chain uses TRBV19 with TRBJ2-2; TRBD2 matches 14 bases. Losses at the gene ends were 7 bases for V and 6 bases for J; bases not matched to a gene: 7. Looked up from germline, CDR1 is LNHDA and CDR2 is SQIVND (reference sequence). The CDR3 has 16 amino acids. CDR3 sequence reads: CASTKTSGGASGELFF. CDR3 sequence (DNA): TGTGCCAGTACCAAGACTAGCGGGGGGGCCTCCGGGGAGCTGTTTTTT. The variable domain in full, completed from reference TRBV19 and TRBJ2-2, reads DGGITQSPKYLFRKEGQNVTLSCEQNLNHDAMYWYRQDPGQGLRLIYYSQIVNDFQKGDIAEGYSVSREKKESFPLTVTSAQKNPTAFYLCASTKTSGGASGELFFGEGSRLTVL.

As concerns this clonotype: The CDR3 does not end in the conserved phenylalanine or tryptophan, so this is likely a read error. No DNA is shown, since the ends of the CDR3 on it are uncertain; the CDR3 is the one TCRdb lists. The rearrangement uses TRBV2 and TRBJ1-2. The length of the CDR3 is 8 amino acids, counting both ends. The germline CDR1 and CDR2 sequences are SNHLY and FYNNEI. Here the CDR3 reads CASSEKVA.

There are many counts of this clonotype. The rearrangement uses TRBV5-1 and TRBJ2-7; D gene unclear. The CDR3 length is 15 residues. The V gene's germline CDR1 is SGHRS and CDR2 YFSETQ. V gave up 6 bases and J gave up 5 bases, with 21 bases separating them. CDR3 bases: TGCGCCAGCATCGATCCCAGTCCCGGTATTCACGAGCAGTACTTC. Translated: CASIDPSPGIHEQYF.

This clonotype was seen many times. V is TRBV10-2 and J is TRBJ2-7, with D perhaps matching TRBD1 or TRBD2 (5 bases each). CDR1 is WSHSY, CDR2 SAAADI, per germline. This CDR3 region has 11 residues. Trimming stripped 8 bases from V and 5 bases from J, with 10 bases between. The DNA for the CDR3 is TGCGCCAGCGGAGAGGGACACGAGCAGTACTTC. Amino acids: CASGEGHEQYF.

This clonotype was recorded at least ten times. The chain couples TRBV21-1 to TRBJ2-1. TRBV21-1 is a pseudogene segment. The CDR3 totals 13 residues. CDR3 DNA: TGTGCCAGCGGGGGGACCTACGACAATGAGCAGTTCTTC. It codes for CASGGTYDNEQFF.

The sample holds a few counts of this clonotype. The chain recombines TRBV3-1 with TRBJ1-3; no reliable D call. Trimming pared 4 bases from V and 2 bases from J, leaving 12 bases between. This CDR3 spans 15 amino acids. The germline V gene encodes CDR1 LGHDT and CDR2 YNNKEL (reference sequence). The CDR3 protein is CASSPFRQAGNTIYF. In DNA form, the CDR3 reads TGTGCCAGCAGCCCATTCAGACAAGCTGGAAACACCATATATTTT.

The gene calls are TRBV7-6 and TRBJ2-1; D is perhaps TRBD2 (6 bases). The CDR3 contains 16 residues. Trimming took 1 base from V and 5 from J, leaving 15 bases between them. Germline CDR1 SGHVS, CDR2 FNYEAQ. The CDR3 region has the DNA TGTGCCAGCAGCTTAGGTCAGGCGGGGACGGACAATGAGCAGTTCTTC. As protein: CASSLGQAGTDNEQFF.

J is TRBJ1-2 and V is TRBV12-3 or TRBV12-4; no reliable D call. Trimming shortened V by 3 bases and J by 8 bases, and 16 bases separated the two germline ends. CDR3 length: 14 amino acids. The CDR3 spells CASSFQSGIGGYTF. As DNA, the CDR3 is TGTGCCAGCAGTTTTCAATCCGGGATCGGGGGCTACACCTTC.

The chain combines TRBV5-1 with TRBJ2-5; no clear D. Germline CDR1 is SGHRS and CDR2 is YFSETQ. Between the trimmed V and J ends, which lost 4 bases and 1 base, there was a span of 8 bases. The CDR3 is made up of 13 amino acids. Here the CDR3 DNA reads TGCGCCAGCAGCCCAGTCGCCCAAGAGACCCAGTACTTC. Its protein is CASSPVAQETQYF. Together with reference TRBV5-1 and TRBJ2-5, the CDR3 gives the full variable domain: KAGVTQTPRYLIKTRGQQVTLSCSPISGHRSVSWYQQTPGQGLQFLFEYFSETQRNKGNFPGRFSGRQFSNSRSEMNVSTLELGDSALYLCASSPVAQETQYFGPGTRLLVL.

This clonotype was counted at least ten times. The chain combines TRBV10-3 with TRBJ2-3; D is tentatively TRBD1 or TRBD2 (7 bases each). This CDR3 spans 15 amino acids. Deletions cut 5 bases from V and 0 bases from J, with 12 bases between. The V gene's germline CDR1 is ENHRY and CDR2 SYGVKD. The CDR3, as DNA: TGTGCCATCAGTCAGGGGGAGGGCAGCACAGATACGCAGTATTTT. This sequence encodes CAISQGEGSTDTQYF.

This clonotype was seen many times. The chain employs TRBV5-1 and TRBJ1-4; D is uncertain. The CDR3 is 16 amino acids. V was clipped by 1 base and J by 0 bases, with 10 bases between them. Germline CDR1 SGHRS, CDR2 YFSETQ. The CDR3 here is CASSLWTDATNEKLFF. CDR3 sequence (DNA): TGCGCCAGCAGCTTGTGGACGGACGCAACTAATGAAAAACTGTTTTTT.

This clonotype was counted ten times or more. CDR3 sequence: CASSELNQGLTDTQYF. The CDR3, as DNA: TGTGCCAGCAGCGAACTTAACCAGGGACTCACAGATACGCAGTATTTT. The chain links TRBV21-1 to TRBJ2-3; the table's D call, TRBD2, has no DNA check behind it. TRBV21-1 is a pseudogene. The CDR3 sequence is 16 residues long.

This clonotype has ten or more counts. The J gene is TRBJ2-7, the V gene TRBV2; D unresolved. CDR1 and CDR2 (germline): SNHLY, FYNNEI. The ends were cut back, 5 bases at V and 1 base at J, with 15 bases in the middle. This CDR3 has 15 residues. CDR3 amino acids: CASSPTKRTSYEQYF. As DNA, the CDR3 is TGTGCCAGCAGTCCTACCAAACGAACGTCCTACGAGCAGTACTTC.

This clonotype was detected only a few times. Since a much larger clone is just one base distant, this may be a read error. The chain couples TRBV29-1 to TRBJ2-5, with 10 positions matching TRBD2. TRBJ2-1 explains the end of the DNA better; the J call may be wrong. The germline gives CDR1 SQVTM, CDR2 ANQGSEA. The length of the CDR3 is 11 residues. The DNA for the CDR3 is TGCAGCGGGACTAGCGGAGAGACCCAGTTCTTC. As protein: CSGTSGETQFF.